A selection of T cell receptor beta chains follows, all from one sample in a study of OX40 agonist ivuxolimab in advanced cancers. The method was immunoSEQ multiplex PCR; TCRdb's version includes in-frame clones alone and lacks a portion of them. Of some 90,000 clones in the sample, under 95% were seen once. The specimen was CD4+ or CD8+ T cells sorted from blood, collected in a trial of the OX40 agonist ivuxolimab. All receptors derive from an adult with an advanced solid tumor such as melanoma, head and neck, liver or kidney cancer. The CDR3 runs from the conserved cysteine through the conserved F or W. D genes are given only for firm matches. Rows may omit the clone size; those that give it use once, few, many or a size class.

J,D,size,V,DNA,CDR3
TRBJ2-7,-,-,TRBV23-1,TGCGCCAGCAGTCGCTACGAGCAGTACTTC,CASSRYEQYF
TRBJ2-3,TRBD2,-,TRBV4-1,TGCGCCAGCAGCCAGGGACTAGCGGGGAATACGCAGTATTTT,CASSQGLAGNTQYF
TRBJ2-7,TRBD2,-,TRBV11-2,TGTGCCAGCAGCCCGCTCGGCGGGAGGCCCCCCTACGAGCAGTACTTC,CASSPLGGRPPYEQYF
TRBJ1-4,-,-,TRBV5-1,TGCGCCAGCAGCTTGGGCTACGTGAATGAAAAACTGTTTTTT,CASSLGYVNEKLFF
TRBJ2-7,-,-,TRBV19,TGTGCCAGTAGTATAGGTGCCCAGGGGCAAAATTACGAGCAGTACTTC,CASSIGAQGQNYEQYF
TRBJ1-2,-,few,TRBV6-5,TGTGCCAGCAGTTACTCTTCCGGGACGTTGCTCCATGGCTACACCTTC,CASSYSSGTLLHGYTF
TRBJ1-3,-,-,TRBV30,TGTGCCTGGGACTTGGACGGAAACACCATATATTTT,CAWDLDGNTIYF
TRBJ2-1,TRBD1,-,TRBV6-5,TGTGCCAGCAGTTACTCCGGGACAGGGGGCTTGTTCTTC,CASSYSGTGGLFF
TRBJ2-7,TRBD1,once,TRBV11-3,TGTGCCAGCAGCCCTAAGACCGGGACAGGGCTCTACGAGCAGTACTTC,CASSPKTGTGLYEQYF
TRBJ1-2,-,-,TRBV5-8,TGTGCCAGCAGCTTGGACGGGCGTAACTATGGCTACACCTTC,CASSLDGRNYGYTF
TRBJ1-1,-,-,TRBV5-1,TGCGCCAGCACCTCCTCGAGCCCACCGACTGAAGCTTTCTTT,CASTSSSPPTEAFF
TRBJ2-1,TRBD2,-,TRBV29-1,TGCAGCGTTGAGGGAAGCGGGAGCCCCTACAATGAGCAGTTCTTC,CSVEGSGSPYNEQFF
TRBJ2-2,TRBD2,-,TRBV7-9,TGTGCCAGCAGCTTAATGGCGGGAGGAAGCGGGGAGCTGTTTTTT,CASSLMAGGSGELFF
TRBJ2-5,-,-,TRBV10-1,TGCGCCAGCAGGTGGGAACCTCAAGAGACCCAGTACTTC,CASRWEPQETQYF
TRBJ1-2,-,-,TRBV30,TGTGCCTGGGCCACGGTTAACTATGGCTACACCTTC,CAWATVNYGYTF
TRBJ1-2,TRBD1,-,TRBV5-1,TGCGCCAGCACCCCCGGGACAGGGGGCCCTCATGGCTACACCTTC,CASTPGTGGPHGYTF
TRBJ2-7,-,-,TRBV7-2,TGTGCCAGCAGCCCGCGGGCGCAGTCCTACGAGCAGTACTTC,CASSPRAQSYEQYF
TRBJ2-5,-,-,TRBV7-2,TGTGCCAGCAGCTTAGCGGGAGTAGGAGAGACCCAGTACTTC,CASSLAGVGETQYF
TRBJ2-3,TRBD1,-,TRBV7-9,TGTGCCAGCAGCTCGCTAGCCGGGACAGGGTTTTTAGATACGCAGTATTTT,CASSSLAGTGFLDTQYF
TRBJ2-5,TRBD1,-,TRBV19,TGTGCCAGTAGTGCAGGACAGGGCCCAGAGACCCAGTACTTC,CASSAGQGPETQYF
TRBJ2-5,-,once,TRBV18,TGTGCCAGCTCCCTCCAGCGAGGAGGAGAGACCCAGTACTTC,CASSLQRGGETQYF
TRBJ1-1,-,once,TRBV5-1,TGCGCCAGCAGCTTGGCGGGTGGGGGGAACACTGAAGCTTTCTTT,CASSLAGGGNTEAFF
TRBJ1-4,TRBD1,-,TRBV5-6,TGTGCCAGCAGCGTGGACAGGGGGCGAAAGGAAAAACTGTTTTTT,CASSVDRGRKEKLFF
TRBJ2-2,-,-,TRBV27,TGTGCCAGCAGTCATACTCCCGGGGAGCTGTTTTTT,CASSHTPGELFF
TRBJ2-1,-,-,TRBV7-9,TGTGCCAGCAGCTTTGAATCTCGGGCGAACAATGAGCAGTTCTTC,CASSFESRANNEQFF
TRBJ2-2,-,once,TRBV4-2,TGTGCCAGCAGCCAAGAGGCGTATAACACCGGGGAGCTGTTTTTT,CASSQEAYNTGELFF
TRBJ2-5,-,-,TRBV7-9,TGTGCCAGCAGCTTCCTTTTCAGGGAGACCCAGTACTTC,CASSFLFRETQYF
TRBJ2-1,-,-,TRBV19,TGTGCCAGTAGTATCTCTGGGGTAAATGAGCAGTTCTTC,CASSISGVNEQFF
TRBJ2-2,-,-,TRBV6-6,TGTGCCAGCACTTCTGCTCTTAACACCGGGGAGCTGTTTTTT,CASTSALNTGELFF
TRBJ2-3,TRBD1,-,TRBV28,TGTGCCAGCAGTCCAGGGGGCTTCACAGATACGCAGTATTTT,CASSPGGFTDTQYF
TRBJ2-2,-,-,TRBV4-1,TGCGCCAGCAGCCACAGGTTTAGGGACAAGGGGGGCACCGGGGAGCTGTTTTTT,CASSHRFRDKGGTGELFF
TRBJ1-3,-,once,TRBV7-2,TGTGCCAGCAGCTTAGTAGGAGGGCTAGGAAACACCATATATTTT,CASSLVGGLGNTIYF
TRBJ2-7,TRBD1,-,TRBV30,TGTGCCTGGAGCTTGGGACAGACATACGAGCAGTACTTC,CAWSLGQTYEQYF
TRBJ1-1,-,few,TRBV10-3,TGTGCCACCGTAGGGAACACTGAAGCTTTCTTT,CATVGNTEAFF
TRBJ2-1,-,-,TRBV7-9,TGTGCCAGCAGCTTAATTTTGGGGCAGGACAATGAGCAGTTCTTC,CASSLILGQDNEQFF
TRBJ2-5,-,-,TRBV7-4,TGTGCCAGCAGTTACAGCCCACAAGAGACCCAGTACTTC,CASSYSPQETQYF
TRBJ2-5,-,-,TRBV5-8,TGTGCCAGCAGCTTGATCGGCCAAGAGACCCAGTACTTC,CASSLIGQETQYF
TRBJ1-5,TRBD1,-,TRBV7-9,TGTGCCAGCAGCTTAACAGGGGCCACCAATCAGCCCCAGCATTTT,CASSLTGATNQPQHF
TRBJ1-1,TRBD1,-,TRBV18,TGTGCCAGCTCACTCTCTGGACAGGACCATGAAGCTTTCTTT,CASSLSGQDHEAFF
TRBJ1-1,-,once,TRBV5-1,TGCGCCAGCAGCTCGAACCCAACGTCGGGCACTGAAGCTTTCTTT,CASSSNPTSGTEAFF
TRBJ2-7,-,once,TRBV5-1,TGCGCCAGCAGCTCAGGACAGTACGGCTCCTACGAGCAGTACTTC,CASSSGQYGSYEQYF
TRBJ2-1,-,-,TRBV28,TGTGCCAGCAGTTCATTCCGGGACTCGCCGGAGAATGAGCAGTTCTTC,CASSSFRDSPENEQFF
TRBJ1-5,TRBD1,-,TRBV2,TGTGCCAGCAGTGACCTTGAGGGATTGACAGGGAGCAATCAGCCCCAGCATTTT,CASSDLEGLTGSNQPQHF
TRBJ1-1,TRBD1,-,TRBV5-1,TGCGCCAGCAGCTTGGTAGGACAGGGAAACACTGAAGCTTTCTTT,CASSLVGQGNTEAFF
TRBJ2-5,TRBD1,-,TRBV28,TGTGCCAGCAGTTCGGGACAGAAAGAGACCCAGTACTTC,CASSSGQKETQYF
TRBJ1-2,-,-,TRBV6-5,TGTGCCAGCAGCTCGGGCGGACCCTATGGCTACACCTTC,CASSSGGPYGYTF
TRBJ2-7,TRBD1,-,TRBV6-5,TGTGCCAGCAGTTCGGGACAGGGCCCCTACGAGCAGTACTTC,CASSSGQGPYEQYF
TRBJ2-2,-,-,TRBV7-2,TGTGCCAGCAGCTTTACAGACACCGGGGAGCTGTTTTTT,CASSFTDTGELFF
TRBJ1-4,TRBD1,once,TRBV28,TGTGCTTCTTCAGGGGGCCAAACTAATGAAAAACTGTTTTTT,CASSGGQTNEKLFF
TRBJ2-7,TRBD1,-,TRBV29-1,TGCAGCGTTGTGGGGGACAGGGGGCCCTACGAGCAGTACTTC,CSVVGDRGPYEQYF